A selection of T cell receptor beta chains follows, all from one sample in a study of OX40 agonist ivuxolimab in advanced cancers. Here immunoSEQ multiplex PCR was the method, and the copy in TCRdb shows in-frame clones only, minus some. The data contain approximately 60,000 clones, approximately 92% of them singletons. The input for sequencing was CD4+ or CD8+ T cells sorted from blood, taken in a trial of the OX40 agonist ivuxolimab. The receptors here all came from an adult with an advanced solid tumor such as melanoma, head and neck, liver or kidney cancer. Both conserved end residues are part of each CDR3. The order of the fields is clone size, J gene, V gene, D gene, CDR3 protein, CDR3 DNA. A D gene is named only where the DNA matches it firmly. Clone size is not always given. Where it is, it says once, few, many or a class for expanded clones.

clone size: few; J gene: TRBJ1-5; V gene: TRBV30; D gene: -; CDR3 protein: CAWSGTVDQPQHF; CDR3 DNA: TGTGCCTGGAGTGGCACAGTGGATCAGCCCCAGCATTTT
clone size: -; J gene: TRBJ1-6; V gene: TRBV18; D gene: TRBD1; CDR3 protein: CASFSRQGKPLHF; CDR3 DNA: TGTGCCAGCTTTTCCAGACAGGGGAAGCCCCTCCACTTT
clone size: -; J gene: TRBJ1-1; V gene: TRBV5-1; D gene: -; CDR3 protein: CASSLAAGLNTEAFF; CDR3 DNA: TGCGCCAGCAGCTTGGCCGCGGGGTTGAACACTGAAGCTTTCTTT
clone size: once; J gene: TRBJ2-5; V gene: TRBV5-1; D gene: TRBD2; CDR3 protein: CASDTGLAGAKPHQETQYF; CDR3 DNA: TGCGCCAGCGACACGGGACTAGCGGGAGCGAAACCCCACCAAGAGACCCAGTACTTC
clone size: -; J gene: TRBJ2-7; V gene: TRBV7-8; D gene: -; CDR3 protein: CASSFEGDSYEQYF; CDR3 DNA: TGTGCCAGCAGCTTCGAGGGGGACTCCTACGAGCAGTACTTC
clone size: -; J gene: TRBJ1-1; V gene: TRBV27; D gene: -; CDR3 protein: CASMGSLNTEAFF; CDR3 DNA: TGTGCCAGCATGGGGTCATTGAACACTGAAGCTTTCTTT
clone size: once; J gene: TRBJ1-2; V gene: TRBV13; D gene: TRBD1; CDR3 protein: CASSLGGGNYGYTF; CDR3 DNA: TGTGCCAGCAGCTTAGGAGGGGGCAACTATGGCTACACCTTC
clone size: -; J gene: TRBJ1-1; V gene: TRBV30; D gene: -; CDR3 protein: CAWSVGTEAFF; CDR3 DNA: TGTGCCTGGAGTGTAGGAACTGAAGCTTTCTTT
clone size: -; J gene: TRBJ2-5; V gene: TRBV5-1; D gene: -; CDR3 protein: CASSTVGRRETQYF; CDR3 DNA: TGTGCCAGCAGCACGGTAGGGAGGAGAGAGACCCAGTACTTC
clone size: -; J gene: TRBJ2-7; V gene: TRBV7-8; D gene: TRBD1; CDR3 protein: CASSNGQGVVEQYF; CDR3 DNA: TGTGCCAGCAGCAACGGACAGGGGGTAGTCGAGCAGTACTTC
clone size: -; J gene: TRBJ2-2; V gene: TRBV6-1; D gene: TRBD2; CDR3 protein: CASRAGGLAGEELFF; CDR3 DNA: TGTGCCAGCAGAGCTGGGGGACTAGCGGGAGAAGAGCTGTTTTTT
clone size: -; J gene: TRBJ2-3; V gene: TRBV7-3; D gene: TRBD1; CDR3 protein: CASSLRDRVIDTQYF; CDR3 DNA: TGTGCCAGCAGCTTAAGGGACAGGGTTATAGATACGCAGTATTTT
clone size: -; J gene: TRBJ2-7; V gene: TRBV7-9; D gene: -; CDR3 protein: CASSLGEEYEQYF; CDR3 DNA: TGTGCCAGCAGCTTAGGTGAGGAATACGAGCAGTACTTC
clone size: -; J gene: TRBJ1-3; V gene: TRBV11-3; D gene: TRBD1; CDR3 protein: CASSPGQGPGNTIYF; CDR3 DNA: TGTGCCAGCAGCCCGGGACAGGGTCCTGGAAACACCATATATTTT
clone size: -; J gene: TRBJ2-2; V gene: TRBV14; D gene: -; CDR3 protein: CASSHPVSYTGELFF; CDR3 DNA: TGTGCCAGCAGCCATCCGGTATCATACACCGGGGAGCTGTTTTTT
clone size: -; J gene: TRBJ2-7; V gene: TRBV5-4; D gene: TRBD1; CDR3 protein: CASSLDGQVSYEQYF; CDR3 DNA: TGTGCCAGCAGCTTAGACGGACAGGTGTCCTACGAGCAGTACTTC